This T cell receptor (beta chain) was profiled in a study of CXCR3-negative and CXCR3-positive naive CD8 T cells. Study-wide results and caveats: Sequencing showed both naive subsets with comparably high diversity, and memory CD8+ cells much lower. Naive cells with CXCR3 showed TRB CDR3s that were more hydrophobic than those in CXCR3-negative naive cells.

5' RACE with UMI labels generated the TRB cDNA libraries. TCRdb reprocessed the 5' RACE reads, keeping one entry per CDR3 protein, no DNA. The table lists roughly 65,000 distinct CDR3 sequences, with around 0.7% in the top ten. As regards this clonotype: Its matching antigen is unknown.

CDR1 is MNHEY and CDR2 is SMNVEV in the germline V gene (reference sequence). CDR3 size: 11 residues. The CD45RO-CCR7+CD27+CD95- phenotype denoted naive CD8+ T cells. The sequenced sample was naive CXCR3+ CD8+ T cells from blood. Specified subset: CD45RO-CCR7+CD27+CD95- naive CD8+ T cells expressing CXCR3 (TNR3+). V usage is TRBV27 and J usage is TRBJ1-2. The sequence was obtained from a human donor in good health. Some clones in this sample may be carry-over from other donors' samples. CDR3 sequence reads: CASSDNYGYTF.